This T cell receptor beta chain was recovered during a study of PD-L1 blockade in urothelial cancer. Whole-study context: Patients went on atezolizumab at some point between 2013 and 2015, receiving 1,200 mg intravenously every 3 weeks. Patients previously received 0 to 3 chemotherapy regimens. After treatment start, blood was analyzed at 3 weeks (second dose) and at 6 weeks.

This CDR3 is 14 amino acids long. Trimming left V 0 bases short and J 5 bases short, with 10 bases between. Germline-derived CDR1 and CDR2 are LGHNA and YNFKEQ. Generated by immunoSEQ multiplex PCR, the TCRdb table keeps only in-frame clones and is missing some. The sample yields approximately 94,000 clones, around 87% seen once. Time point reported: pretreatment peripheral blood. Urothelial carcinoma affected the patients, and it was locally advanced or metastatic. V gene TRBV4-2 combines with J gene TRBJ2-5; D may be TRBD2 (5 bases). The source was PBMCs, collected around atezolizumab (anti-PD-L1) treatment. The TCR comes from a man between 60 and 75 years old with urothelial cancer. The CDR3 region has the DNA TGTGCCAGCAGCCAAGATGTCAGAGGGGAGACCCAGTACTTC. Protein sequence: CASSQDVRGETQYF.